The rows below give T cell receptor beta chains drawn from one sample of a study of post-analysis software for immune sequencing data. TCRdb ran MiXCR on the PCR reads and lists one entry per CDR3 protein. In the table there are 820,000 or so distinct CDR3 sequences, about 53% of which are singletons. Specimen: blood. These TCRs come from a girl aged 10 to 17 with multiple sclerosis. Each CDR3 is given with its conserved first and last residue. A D gene is named only where the DNA matches it firmly. The listing skips clone size in some rows; elsewhere it reads once, few, many or a size class.

d_gene | j_gene | v_gene | abundance | CDR3nt | CDR3aa
. | TRBJ2-7 | TRBV20-1 | . | TGCAGTGCTAGCATCTCGGCGTCCTACGAGCAGTACTTC | CSASISASYEQYF
TRBD1 | TRBJ1-6 | TRBV7-9 | few | TGTGCCAGCAGCCCAGGACAGGGTTATTCACCCCTCCACTTT | CASSPGQGYSPLHF
TRBD2 | TRBJ2-3 | TRBV14 | . | TGTGCCAGCAGCCAAGGGCAGGGAGGGACCTATACGCAGTATTTT | CASSQGQGGTYTQYF
. | TRBJ1-2 | TRBV6-1 | . | TGTGCCAGCAAGAATACAGGGATCACTGGCTACACCTTC | CASKNTGITGYTF
. | TRBJ2-7 | TRBV29-1 | few | TGCAGCGTTAAGAAGGCGTCCGAGCAGTACTTC | CSVKKASEQYF
TRBD2 | TRBJ2-5 | TRBV6-4 | . | TGTGCCAGCAGTGACGGGACTAGCGGGGACAATGAGCAGTACTTC | CASSDGTSGDNEQYF
. | TRBJ2-1 | TRBV15 | . | TGTGCCACCAGCAGGGGGGACATCGGGCAGTTCTTC | CATSRGDIGQFF
. | TRBJ2-3 | TRBV3-1 | few | TGTGCCAGCAGCCAAGCTTTTTCGAGCGAATGGAGCACAGATACGCAGTATTTT | CASSQAFSSEWSTDTQYF
. | TRBJ1-2 | TRBV11-2 | . | TGTGCCAGCAGCTTAGCCGGATTTTCACAGGGAGGCTACACCTTC | CASSLAGFSQGGYTF
. | TRBJ2-3 | TRBV12-3/TRBV12-4 | . | TGTGCCAGCAGTTGGTCAGAGGGGGATACGCAGTATTTT | CASSWSEGDTQYF
TRBD1 | TRBJ2-3 | TRBV29-1 | many | TGCAGCGTCCCGGGACAGACCACAGATACGCAGTATTTT | CSVPGQTTDTQYF
. | TRBJ1-4 | TRBV4-1 | . | TGCGCCAGCAGACACGACGGAATTAATGAAAAACTGTTTTTT | CASRHDGINEKLFF
. | TRBJ2-6 | TRBV29-1 | . | TGCAGCGTTGAGGGGGTAGGTGGGGCCAACGTCCTGACTTTC | CSVEGVGGANVLTF
TRBD1 | TRBJ2-7 | TRBV12-3/TRBV12-4 | few | TGTGCCAGCAGTTTCCCGGGACAGGGGGTCTCCTACGAGCAGTACTTC | CASSFPGQGVSYEQYF
TRBD2 | TRBJ2-5 | TRBV20-1 | . | TGCAGTGCTAGCCCTAGCGGGGGGGCTAGGTTGTACCAAGAGACCCAGTACTTC | CSASPSGGARLYQETQYF
TRBD2 | TRBJ2-5 | TRBV4-2 | few | TGTGCCAGCAGCCAGTTGCCGGGACTAGCGGGAGTGTCCCAAGAGACCCAGTACTTC | CASSQLPGLAGVSQETQYF
. | TRBJ2-6 | TRBV5-1 | few | TGCGCCAGCAGCTTGGACGTTTCCTCTGGGGCCAACGTCCTGACTTTC | CASSLDVSSGANVLTF
TRBD1 | TRBJ1-5 | TRBV27 | . | TGTGCCAGCAGTTCCGGGACAGGGCCTAATCAGCCCCAGCATTTT | CASSSGTGPNQPQHF
. | TRBJ1-2 | TRBV5-1 | . | TGCGCCAGCAGCCCCCTGGTGGGGTCACTTGGCTACACCTTC | CASSPLVGSLGYTF
. | TRBJ2-5 | TRBV18 | . | TGTGCCAGCTCACCCACACGCGTGGGGGGACAAGAGACCCAGTACTTC | CASSPTRVGGQETQYF
TRBD2 | TRBJ2-1 | TRBV7-6 | . | TGTGCCAGCAGCCATAGCGGGGGTGCCGATGAGCAGTTCTTC | CASSHSGGADEQFF
. | TRBJ1-2 | TRBV11-2 | . | TGTGCCAGCAGCTTAGCTGCCAGCGTTAACTATGGCTACACCTTC | CASSLAASVNYGYTF
. | TRBJ2-5 | TRBV29-1 | once | TGCAGCGTTTATTGGGAAACAGGAGTGGAGACCCAGTACTTC | CSVYWETGVETQYF
TRBD2 | TRBJ2-7 | TRBV3-1 | . | TGTGCCAGCCCCGCTGGGGGGAATCGCGGGAGGTGCGACGAGCAGTACTTC | CASPAGGNRGRCDEQYF
. | TRBJ2-5 | TRBV7-3 | . | TGTGCCAGCAGCTTAGGTATTCAGGGGACCCAGTACTTC | CASSLGIQGTQYF
TRBD1 | TRBJ2-4 | TRBV6-1 | . | TGTGCCAGCAGTGAAGTGTGGGACAGGGGGCCTTCCCGGGGCAAAAACATTCAGTACTTC | CASSEVWDRGPSRGKNIQYF
TRBD2 | TRBJ2-1 | TRBV10-3 | . | TGTGCCGCCGCGGCCCAGCGGGAAGGGGATGAGCAGTTCTTC | CAAAAQREGDEQFF
TRBD1 | TRBJ2-7 | TRBV5-5 | . | TGTGCCAGCAGCTTGAGGATTACAGGGGCCTACGAGCAGTACTTC | CASSLRITGAYEQYF
. | TRBJ1-2 | TRBV15 | . | TGTGCCACCAGCAGAGATTACCAGGGTGGTGGCTACACCTTC | CATSRDYQGGGYTF
. | TRBJ2-1 | TRBV20-1 | few | TGCAGTGCAAACGGACTAAGCTCCTACAATGAGCAGTTCTTC | CSANGLSSYNEQFF
TRBD1 | TRBJ1-2 | TRBV7-2 | few | TGTGCCAGCAGCCGACAGGGGTCCAGCTGCACCTTC | CASSRQGSSCTF
. | TRBJ1-4 | TRBV3-1 | few | TGTGCCAGCAGCCAAGGACGGCTTAATGAAAAACTGTTTTTT | CASSQGRLNEKLFF
TRBD1 | TRBJ1-6 | TRBV4-1 | . | TGCGCCAGCAGTCACACAGGGGATAATTCACCCCTCCACTTT | CASSHTGDNSPLHF
. | TRBJ2-3 | TRBV7-9 | . | TGTGCCAGCAGCTTCGCAGGGAGAACAGATACGCAGTATTTT | CASSFAGRTDTQYF
TRBD2 | TRBJ2-7 | TRBV20-1 | . | TGCAGGCCGGGGGGGGCCTACGAGCAGTACTTC | CRPGGAYEQYF
. | TRBJ2-6 | TRBV12-5 | . | TGTGCTAGTGGTTTTGGGCGCAGATCTGGGGCCAACGTCCTGACTTTC | CASGFGRRSGANVLTF
TRBD1 | TRBJ1-1 | TRBV20-1 | . | TGCAGTGCTAGACGACAGGGAGGCACTGAAGCTTTCTTT | CSARRQGGTEAFF
TRBD1 | TRBJ2-5 | TRBV5-1 | . | TGCGCCAGCAGCTTATTCAAGACAGGGCAAGAGACCCAGTACTTC | CASSLFKTGQETQYF
. | TRBJ1-1 | TRBV29-1 | . | TGCAGCGTTTCCGGGGGTACCATGAACACTGAAGCTTTCTTT | CSVSGGTMNTEAFF
. | TRBJ2-5 | TRBV18 | few | TGTGCCACCAACCGACGGGGCCCCCAAGAGACCCAGTACTTC | CATNRRGPQETQYF
TRBD1 | TRBJ1-1 | TRBV10-3 | once | TGTGCCATCAACACCGGGACAGGGATCACTGAAGCTTTCTTT | CAINTGTGITEAFF
. | TRBJ2-5 | TRBV3-1 | . | TGTGCCAGCAGCCAAGATCCAGCCTCTAGACCCCAAGAGACCCAGTACTTC | CASSQDPASRPQETQYF